This record looks at one T cell receptor (beta chain) sequence and its context. What it recognizes is unknown. Trimming took off 6 bases at V and 4 bases at J, with 5 bases between the two ends. This CDR3 comprises 11 residues. CDR1 and CDR2 (germline): SNHLY, FYNNEI. A second PCR, run for about 6 to 12 cycles, used a sample-barcoded 5' primer plus a J-beta primer mix. MiXCR was run by TCRdb on the 5' RACE reads, yielding one entry per CDR3 protein. The sample has roughly 1,100,000 distinct CDR3 sequences, approximately 26% seen once. The sample comes from a study of blood T cells in healthy people across ages. Whole-study findings and limits: TCR beta diversity correlated strongly with naive T cell percentage.

Caucasian individuals from Russia who were healthy and aged about 6 to 90 acted as donors. The sample was also linked to a second study, of T cells of mothers and their children. This second report adds: Maternal samples each gave over 9.5 million TCR beta CDR3 reads, and child samples several million each.

This receptor was taken from a girl aged 2-10 years in good health. The chain combines TRBV2 with TRBJ2-3; D not certain. The sequencing input was blood. DNA for the CDR3: TGTGCCAGCAGGATCTCAGATACGCAGTATTTT. Its translation is CASRISDTQYF.